Given below is one T cell receptor beta chain in context. V shed 5 bases, J shed 2 bases, and the junction held 8 bases outside the gene matches. Germline CDR1 and CDR2: MNHEY and SVGEGT. The CDR3 covers 15 residues. Assay used: immunoSEQ multiplex PCR; TCRdb lists only in-frame clones, some missing. The table shows roughly 110,000 clones, with about four fifths occurring only once. These data come from a study of blood T cell repertoires in COVID-19. The V and J genes are TRBV6-2 or TRBV6-3 and TRBJ2-5; 7 bases align to TRBD1. The sequenced sample consisted of peripheral blood. The receptor was derived from a human donor in a cohort sampled during active COVID-19. DNA of the CDR3: TGTGCCAGCAGTCAGCACCGGACAGGACAAGAGACCCAGTACTTC. It encodes CASSQHRTGQETQYF.